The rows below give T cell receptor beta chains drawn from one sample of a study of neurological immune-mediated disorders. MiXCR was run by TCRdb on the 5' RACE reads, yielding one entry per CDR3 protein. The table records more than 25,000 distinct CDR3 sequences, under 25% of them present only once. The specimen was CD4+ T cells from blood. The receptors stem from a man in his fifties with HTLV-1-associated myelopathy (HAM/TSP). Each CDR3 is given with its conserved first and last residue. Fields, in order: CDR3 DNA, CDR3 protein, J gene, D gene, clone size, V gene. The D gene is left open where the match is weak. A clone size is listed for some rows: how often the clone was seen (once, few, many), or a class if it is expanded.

cdr3_nt: TGCAGCGTTGAAGGGGGAGAGGCGTCGTACAATGAGCAGTTCTTC; cdr3_aa: CSVEGGEASYNEQFF; j_call: TRBJ2-1; d_call: NA; clone_size: many; v_call: TRBV29-1
cdr3_nt: TGTGCCAGCAGTACCCAGACGGACAGCAATCAGCCCCAGCATTTT; cdr3_aa: CASSTQTDSNQPQHF; j_call: TRBJ1-5; d_call: NA; clone_size: few; v_call: TRBV12-3/TRBV12-4
cdr3_nt: TGCGCTTCGCGGCAGATGAACACTGAAGCTTTCTTT; cdr3_aa: CASRQMNTEAFF; j_call: TRBJ1-1; d_call: NA; clone_size: many; v_call: TRBV10-2
cdr3_nt: TGTGCCAGCAGCTCTAGCGGGGGCGGAGATACGCAGTATTTT; cdr3_aa: CASSSSGGGDTQYF; j_call: TRBJ2-3; d_call: TRBD2; clone_size: NA; v_call: TRBV7-9
cdr3_nt: TGTGCCAGCAGCCCCCGGGACAGAAATGGCTACACCTTC; cdr3_aa: CASSPRDRNGYTF; j_call: TRBJ1-2; d_call: TRBD1; clone_size: many; v_call: TRBV3-1
cdr3_nt: TGTGCCAGCAGTGAAATCCGACGGAACACCGGGGAGCTGTTTTTT; cdr3_aa: CASSEIRRNTGELFF; j_call: TRBJ2-2; d_call: NA; clone_size: NA; v_call: TRBV6-1
cdr3_nt: TGCGCCAGCAGTCAGGCCGATGAGCAGTTCTTC; cdr3_aa: CASSQADEQFF; j_call: TRBJ2-1; d_call: NA; clone_size: NA; v_call: TRBV5-1
cdr3_nt: TGTGCCATCAGCGACTTACAGGGAACCAAAAACATTCAGTACTTC; cdr3_aa: CAISDLQGTKNIQYF; j_call: TRBJ2-4; d_call: NA; clone_size: many; v_call: TRBV10-3
cdr3_nt: TGCAGTGCTAGTCGCCCGGAGGACCAAGAGACCCAGTACTTC; cdr3_aa: CSASRPEDQETQYF; j_call: TRBJ2-5; d_call: NA; clone_size: many; v_call: TRBV20-1
cdr3_nt: TGTGCCAGCTTGGATAGGGGGCAGGAGCAGTTCTTC; cdr3_aa: CASLDRGQEQFF; j_call: TRBJ2-1; d_call: TRBD1; clone_size: many; v_call: TRBV12-3/TRBV12-4
cdr3_nt: TGTGCCAGCAGCGGCGCGTACTATGGCTACACCTTC; cdr3_aa: CASSGAYYGYTF; j_call: TRBJ1-2; d_call: NA; clone_size: many; v_call: TRBV7-2